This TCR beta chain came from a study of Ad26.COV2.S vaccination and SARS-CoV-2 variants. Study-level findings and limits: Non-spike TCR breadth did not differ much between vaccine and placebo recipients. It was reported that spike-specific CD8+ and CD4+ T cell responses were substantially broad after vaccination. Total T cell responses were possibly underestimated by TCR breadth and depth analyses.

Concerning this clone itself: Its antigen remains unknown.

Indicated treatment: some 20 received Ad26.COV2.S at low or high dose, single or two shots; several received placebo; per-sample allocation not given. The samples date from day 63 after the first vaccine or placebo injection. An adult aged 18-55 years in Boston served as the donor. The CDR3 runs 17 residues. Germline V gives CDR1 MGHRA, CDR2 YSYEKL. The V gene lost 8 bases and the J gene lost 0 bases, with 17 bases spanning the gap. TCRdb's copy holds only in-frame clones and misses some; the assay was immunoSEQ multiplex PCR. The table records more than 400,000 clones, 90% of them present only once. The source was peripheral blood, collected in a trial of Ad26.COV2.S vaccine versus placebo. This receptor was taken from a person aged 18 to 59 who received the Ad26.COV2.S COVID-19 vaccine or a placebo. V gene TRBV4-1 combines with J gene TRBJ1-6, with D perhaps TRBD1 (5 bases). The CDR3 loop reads CASRSGGSSSYNSPLHF. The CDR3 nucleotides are TGCGCCAGCCGAAGTGGGGGGTCAAGCTCCTATAATTCACCCCTCCACTTT.